Listed below are T cell receptor beta chains from one sample, sequenced in a study. TCRdb independently ran MiXCR on the RT-PCR reads; one entry per CDR3 protein. The sample yields about 700,000 distinct CDR3 sequences, 14% seen once. Sequenced: memory CD4+ T cells from blood. Receptors were obtained from a female donor in good health, serving as a healthy control. CDR3s leave out the opening cysteine and the closing phenylalanine or tryptophan. D genes are given only for firm matches.

d_call: -; v_call: TRBV7-9; j_call: TRBJ2-2; cdr3_aa: ASSLDTETLRRTGELF
d_call: -; v_call: TRBV20-1; j_call: TRBJ2-5; cdr3_aa: SARPSSRPQETQY
d_call: -; v_call: TRBV5-6; j_call: TRBJ2-2; cdr3_aa: ASSPEITGELF
d_call: -; v_call: TRBV12-3/TRBV12-4; j_call: TRBJ2-1; cdr3_aa: ASSPTRVSYNEQF
d_call: -; v_call: TRBV12-3/TRBV12-4; j_call: TRBJ2-2; cdr3_aa: ASSLSSAGTGELF
d_call: TRBD1; v_call: TRBV20-1; j_call: TRBJ2-1; cdr3_aa: SAGGTGVGSYNEQF
d_call: TRBD2; v_call: TRBV20-1; j_call: TRBJ2-1; cdr3_aa: SAKGSARGAYSYNEQF
d_call: -; v_call: TRBV7-2; j_call: TRBJ1-5; cdr3_aa: ASSTDSRGAQH
d_call: -; v_call: TRBV29-1; j_call: TRBJ1-1; cdr3_aa: SVAPTGTEAF
d_call: TRBD2; v_call: TRBV6-1; j_call: TRBJ2-1; cdr3_aa: ASSEPRTGLAVGDEQF
d_call: TRBD2; v_call: TRBV5-1; j_call: TRBJ2-1; cdr3_aa: ASSLLPSGSGYNEQF
d_call: -; v_call: TRBV4-3; j_call: TRBJ2-5; cdr3_aa: ASSQGPQETQY
d_call: TRBD2; v_call: TRBV20-1; j_call: TRBJ2-5; cdr3_aa: SAPTSFETQY
d_call: TRBD2; v_call: TRBV10-3; j_call: TRBJ2-7; cdr3_aa: AISPSGRAYEQY
d_call: -; v_call: TRBV5-6; j_call: TRBJ2-1; cdr3_aa: ASSWDDQGQF
d_call: -; v_call: TRBV6-5; j_call: TRBJ1-5; cdr3_aa: ASSPREHQPQH
d_call: -; v_call: TRBV4-3; j_call: TRBJ1-2; cdr3_aa: ASSQSAQGNYGYT
d_call: TRBD1; v_call: TRBV2; j_call: TRBJ1-5; cdr3_aa: ASSQGALQPQH
d_call: -; v_call: TRBV11-2; j_call: TRBJ2-5; cdr3_aa: ASSLEGTGAETQY
d_call: -; v_call: TRBV11-2; j_call: TRBJ2-5; cdr3_aa: ASSLVAGQYQETQY
d_call: -; v_call: TRBV20-1; j_call: TRBJ1-2; cdr3_aa: SVVAGTNYGYT
d_call: TRBD1; v_call: TRBV5-8; j_call: TRBJ2-1; cdr3_aa: ATQWTGELYNEQF
d_call: TRBD1; v_call: TRBV10-2; j_call: TRBJ1-4; cdr3_aa: ASSGQGANEKLF
d_call: TRBD1; v_call: TRBV11-2; j_call: TRBJ1-2; cdr3_aa: ASSPGQGCT
d_call: -; v_call: TRBV12-3/TRBV12-4; j_call: TRBJ2-2; cdr3_aa: ASSLEGGALF
d_call: -; v_call: TRBV29-1; j_call: TRBJ2-1; cdr3_aa: SVTKRAFGDNEQF
d_call: -; v_call: TRBV6-5; j_call: TRBJ2-3; cdr3_aa: ASSQYYPSTDTQY
d_call: -; v_call: TRBV7-9; j_call: TRBJ2-7; cdr3_aa: ASSLRAGHRWGTYEQY
d_call: TRBD2; v_call: TRBV4-2; j_call: TRBJ2-7; cdr3_aa: ASSQARGRAVYEQY
d_call: -; v_call: TRBV28; j_call: TRBJ1-1; cdr3_aa: ASTIPRVDTEAF
d_call: TRBD1; v_call: TRBV20-1; j_call: TRBJ2-7; cdr3_aa: SGEDRVGSYEQY
d_call: -; v_call: TRBV4-2; j_call: TRBJ1-5; cdr3_aa: ASSPTLPNQPQH
d_call: TRBD2; v_call: TRBV11-1; j_call: TRBJ2-1; cdr3_aa: ASSYPVGTSYARYYNEQF
d_call: -; v_call: TRBV18; j_call: TRBJ2-5; cdr3_aa: ASSPRSDQETQY
d_call: -; v_call: TRBV11-2; j_call: TRBJ2-4; cdr3_aa: ASSPSNIQY
d_call: TRBD2; v_call: TRBV7-2; j_call: TRBJ2-2; cdr3_aa: ASSLLRGAITGELF
d_call: -; v_call: TRBV6-5; j_call: TRBJ1-4; cdr3_aa: ASSYSNPQGEKLF
d_call: -; v_call: TRBV6-6; j_call: TRBJ2-7; cdr3_aa: AAGHSYEQY
d_call: -; v_call: TRBV7-2; j_call: TRBJ2-7; cdr3_aa: ASSLEAVSYEQY
d_call: TRBD2; v_call: TRBV7-7; j_call: TRBJ2-1; cdr3_aa: ASIPLAGVGEQF
d_call: -; v_call: TRBV20-1; j_call: TRBJ1-4; cdr3_aa: SAIRATNEKLF
d_call: -; v_call: TRBV7-2; j_call: TRBJ2-3; cdr3_aa: ASSLIAADTQY
d_call: -; v_call: TRBV27; j_call: TRBJ1-2; cdr3_aa: ASSLSGVGYGYT
d_call: -; v_call: TRBV10-3; j_call: TRBJ2-7; cdr3_aa: AIRRTATYEQY
d_call: -; v_call: TRBV20-1; j_call: TRBJ2-1; cdr3_aa: SVSGGGGRTYNEQF
d_call: -; v_call: TRBV20-1; j_call: TRBJ2-7; cdr3_aa: SATWTATYEQY
d_call: TRBD1; v_call: TRBV5-6; j_call: TRBJ2-4; cdr3_aa: ASSLTPGQGGNIQY
d_call: -; v_call: TRBV7-3; j_call: TRBJ1-6; cdr3_aa: ASSLQGTDSPLH
d_call: -; v_call: TRBV11-2; j_call: TRBJ2-1; cdr3_aa: ASSFNMGEQF
d_call: -; v_call: TRBV5-1; j_call: TRBJ1-6; cdr3_aa: ASRIPGSWSPLH
d_call: -; v_call: TRBV20-1; j_call: TRBJ2-7; cdr3_aa: SARDPQRPTYEQY
d_call: -; v_call: TRBV28; j_call: TRBJ2-3; cdr3_aa: ASSFKGGVGTDTQY
d_call: -; v_call: TRBV28; j_call: TRBJ2-7; cdr3_aa: ASGEGGVSFYEQY
d_call: -; v_call: TRBV7-2; j_call: TRBJ1-6; cdr3_aa: ASSKAVQGINSPLH
d_call: -; v_call: TRBV9; j_call: TRBJ2-5; cdr3_aa: ASSASTNKKTQY
d_call: -; v_call: TRBV20-1; j_call: TRBJ1-2; cdr3_aa: SADTYAGYT
d_call: TRBD1; v_call: TRBV7-8; j_call: TRBJ2-1; cdr3_aa: ASSLATGTGRLGHYQQF
d_call: -; v_call: TRBV7-2; j_call: TRBJ2-2; cdr3_aa: ASSLRGANTGELF
d_call: -; v_call: TRBV11-2; j_call: TRBJ1-3; cdr3_aa: ASSLMQGLSGNTIY
d_call: -; v_call: TRBV6-2/TRBV6-3; j_call: TRBJ2-7; cdr3_aa: ASSYSAGTLGEQY